Reported below is one TCR beta chain. This record belongs to a study of blood T cell repertoires in COVID-19. Overall study: Acute-phase and convalescent COVID-19 samples originated in the United States, Italy and Spain. T cells, B-cell-depleted T cells, or PBMCs supplied cDNA or gDNA.

Germline values: CDR1 LNHDA, CDR2 SQIVND (reference sequence). Trimming cost V 10 bases and J 1 base, with 19 bases left between them. The CDR3 sequence is 15 residues long. In the authors' workflow: Amplification of reference gene primers was used by the study to estimate nucleated cell counts. Some clones are missing from TCRdb's copy, which holds only in-frame ones; the method was immunoSEQ multiplex PCR. From that table come the V and J calls and clone size; the DNA was used to work out D and trimming. The sample shows 200,000 to 300,000 clones, approximately 88% of them seen only once. Participant-given clinical history determined each cohort assignment.

This receptor was identified in a woman between 40 and 50 years old with acute COVID-19. The genes are TRBV19 and TRBJ2-5, with D tentatively TRBD2 (6 bases). The sequenced sample was PBMCs or T cells enriched from blood (not recorded which). CDR3 sequence reads: CATSRGTVVQETQYF. CDR3 DNA sequence: TGTGCCACCTCTCGCGGGACGGTAGTCCAAGAGACCCAGTACTTC.